Below, 17 T cell receptor beta chains from the same sample are listed, as sequenced in a study of spatial heterogeneity in lung cancer. Regarding the study as a whole: Tumor mutation counts were tracked by expanded intratumoral alpha and beta TCR counts.

Specified time point: sample taken at primary tumor resection. No antigen has been assigned to these receptors. TCRdb re-derived calls from the 5' RACE reads in MiXCR, one entry per CDR3 protein. The sample has about 100,000 distinct CDR3 sequences; 4.4% are singletons. The sample here was lung tumor tissue, taken at surgery. The source is a male donor with early-stage non-small cell lung cancer.

This clonotype was counted between two and nine times. The chain combines TRBV2 with TRBJ1-2; no firm D call. Germline CDR1 and CDR2: SNHLY and FYNNEI. The CDR3 contains 9 residues. Trimming left V 7 bases short and J 8 bases short, with 5 bases between. The CDR3 spells CASNYGYTF. The CDR3 DNA follows: TGTGCCAGCAATTACGGCTACACCTTC.

The chain recombines TRBV2 with TRBJ2-2; D gene ambiguous. The V and J ends lost 4 bases and 2 bases respectively, with 11 bases between them. CDR1 is SNHLY, CDR2 FYNNEI, per germline. There are 15 residues in the CDR3. CDR3 in amino acids: CASSGGWGNTGELFF. The CDR3 nucleotides read TGTGCCAGCAGTGGTGGGTGGGGAAACACCGGGGAGCTGTTTTTT. The variable domain in full, with the rest retrieved from reference TRBV2 and TRBJ2-2, is EPEVTQTPSHQVTQMGQEVILRCVPISNHLYFYWYRQILGQKVEFLVSFYNNEISEKSEIFDDQFSVERPDGSNFTLKIRSTKLEDSAMYFCASSGGWGNTGELFFGEGSRLTVL.

The chain couples TRBV20-1 to TRBJ2-2; D not certain. The CDR3 sequence is 13 residues long. V gave up 6 bases and J gave up 0 bases, with 8 bases separating them. The germline V gene encodes CDR1 DFQATT and CDR2 SNEGSKA (reference sequence). DNA for the CDR3: TGCAGTGCAGGGCCCGCGAACACCGGGGAGCTGTTTTTT. Translated, it gives CSAGPANTGELFF.

This clonotype was counted at least ten times. This chain links TRBV27 with TRBJ2-5; a possible D gene is TRBD2 (7 bases). This CDR3 comprises 13 residues. Germline-derived CDR1 and CDR2 are MNHEY and SMNVEV (reference sequence). Trimming took off 8 bases at V and 5 bases at J, with 15 bases between the two ends. The CDR3 spells CASGRGGSETQYF. Here the CDR3 DNA reads TGTGCCAGCGGTAGGGGGGGGAGTGAGACCCAGTACTTC.

This clonotype was found many times. The chain has TRBV6-1 and TRBJ1-2; tentatively, D is TRBD1 (5 bases). Germline values: CDR1 MNHNS, CDR2 SASEGT. This CDR3 has 13 amino acids. The V and J ends lost 6 bases and 3 bases respectively, with 11 bases between them. In DNA form, the CDR3 reads TGTGCCAGCAGCCGGGACGGCTACTATGGCTACACCTTC. Residues: CASSRDGYYGYTF.

This clonotype has a count of ten or more. This sequence joins TRBV12-3 or TRBV12-4 and TRBJ2-1; no clear D gene. Trimming removed 3 bases from V and 4 bases from J, with 7 bases in between. The CDR3 runs to 13 residues. The CDR3 protein is CASSFLAYNEQFF. The CDR3 nucleotides read TGTGCCAGCAGTTTCCTGGCTTACAATGAGCAGTTCTTC.

Many counts were recorded for this clonotype. The chain joins TRBV20-1 to TRBJ2-1, with D possibly matching TRBD1 (7 bases). In germline, CDR1 is DFQATT, CDR2 SNEGSKA (reference sequence). V lost 0 bases to trimming and J lost 15 bases, with 18 bases between them. CDR3 size: 13 residues. The DNA for the CDR3 is TGCAGTGCTAGAGAGGAAACAGGGGAGGTTCCGTTCTTC. This gives the protein CSAREETGEVPFF.

This clonotype was seen at least ten times. The V and J genes are TRBV18 and TRBJ2-7, with D possibly TRBD1 on 5 matching bases. Trimming cost V 5 bases and J 6 bases, with 11 bases left between them. In germline, CDR1 is KGHSH, CDR2 LQKENI. The CDR3 spans 12 residues. The CDR3, as DNA: TGTGCCAGCTCATCTCAGGGTGCCGAGCAGTACTTC. Translation gives CASSSQGAEQYF. The full variable domain, its missing parts supplied by reference TRBV18 and TRBJ2-7, is NAGVMQNPRHLVRRRGQEARLRCSPMKGHSHVYWYRQLPEEGLKFMVYLQKENIIDESGMPKERFSAEFPKEGPSILRIQQVVRGDSAAYFCASSSQGAEQYFGPGTRLTVT.

In its sample, this clonotype was seen a few times. The rearrangement links TRBV7-9 to TRBJ2-6; possibly TRBD1 for D (5 bases). The CDR3 is 15 amino acids. The V and J ends lost 1 base and 3 bases respectively, with 7 bases between them. Germline CDR1 reads SEHNR; CDR2 reads FQNEAQ (reference sequence). The CDR3 reads CASSLGRVGANVLTF. DNA for the CDR3: TGTGCCAGCAGCTTAGGCAGGGTTGGGGCCAACGTCCTGACTTTC.

This clonotype was seen many times. The rearrangement links TRBV5-4 to TRBJ2-3, with D perhaps TRBD2 (6 bases). Germline CDR1 and CDR2: SGHNT and YYREEE (reference sequence). V dropped 0 bases and J dropped 1 base, with 9 bases sitting between them. The CDR3 runs 15 residues. The CDR3 here is CASSLGASGTDTQYF. DNA of the CDR3: TGTGCCAGCAGCTTGGGGGCTAGCGGCACAGATACGCAGTATTTT. Supplemented by reference TRBV5-4 and TRBJ2-3, the full variable domain reads ETGVTQSPTHLIKTRGQQVTLRCSSQSGHNTVSWYQQALGQGPQFIFQYYREEENGRGNFPPRFSGLQFPNYSSELNVNALELDDSALYLCASSLGASGTDTQYFGPGTRLTVL.

The table lists this clonotype with many counts. V is TRBV27 and J is TRBJ2-7, with D possibly matching TRBD2 (6 bases). Germline values: CDR1 MNHEY, CDR2 SMNVEV (reference sequence). V lost 5 bases, J lost 3 bases, and 23 bases lay in between. The CDR3 has 17 residues. This chain's CDR3 is CASSKSPGTPLFYEQYF. The CDR3 region has the DNA TGTGCCAGCAGTAAATCACCCGGGACTCCACTTTTCTACGAGCAGTACTTC.

This clonotype has a count of ten or more. This rearrangement joins TRBV7-8 to TRBJ1-6; 10 positions match TRBD1. V was pared by 3 bases and J by 6 bases, with 8 bases of the junction left unmatched. CDR1 and CDR2 (germline): SGHVS, FQNEAQ. The CDR3 extends over 17 amino acids. The CDR3 DNA reads TGTGCCAGCAGCTTTCCACAGGGACAGGGGCTTAATTCACCCCTCCACTTT. Protein product: CASSFPQGQGLNSPLHF.

This clonotype was picked up many times. The chain joins TRBV12-3 or TRBV12-4 to TRBJ2-1; perhaps TRBD2 as D (6 bases). This CDR3 spans 16 amino acids. V was pared by 8 bases and J by 15 bases, with 32 bases between. The CDR3 sequence is CASSPQGLETALPLFF. CDR3 bases: TGTGCCAGCTCGCCCCAGGGACTGGAGACCGCCCTTCCCCTGTTCTTC.

This chain connects TRBV7-2 to TRBJ2-4; 10 bases map to TRBD2. Germline V gene sequence: CDR1 SGHTA, CDR2 FQGNSA. J lost 3 bases, V lost 2 bases, and 10 bases had no gene match. The CDR3 is 18 residues long. CDR3 bases: TGTGCCAGCAGCTTAACAGGGACTAGCGTGAGCATCAAAAACATTCAGTACTTC. Amino acid sequence: CASSLTGTSVSIKNIQYF.

This clonotype was detected ten times or more. The chain combines TRBV7-9 with TRBJ2-5; no definite D call. V lost 0 bases and J lost 0, with 5 bases in between. CDR1 and CDR2 from the germline V gene are SEHNR and FQNEAQ (reference sequence). This CDR3 contains 14 residues. The CDR3 nucleotides are TGTGCCAGCAGCTTAGCGCTCAACCAAGAGACCCAGTACTTC. It yields the protein CASSLALNQETQYF. Drawing the rest from reference TRBV7-9 and TRBJ2-5, the complete variable domain is DTGVSQNPRHKITKRGQNVTFRCDPISEHNRLYWYRQTLGQGPEFLTYFQNEAQLEKSRLLSDRFSAERPKGSFSTLEIQRTEQGDSAMYLCASSLALNQETQYFGPGTRLLVL.

Ten or more counts support this clonotype. This chain connects TRBV4-2 to TRBJ2-7; D call uncertain. Germline values: CDR1 LGHNA, CDR2 YNFKEQ. Trimming left V 0 bases short and J 0 bases short, with 9 bases between. This CDR3 comprises 15 residues. The CDR3, as DNA: TGTGCCAGCAGCCAAGAGGCGGCGAGCTCCTACGAGCAGTACTTC. Translated, it gives CASSQEAASSYEQYF.

This clonotype was seen many times. The J gene is TRBJ1-6, the V gene TRBV15; D might be TRBD1 (6 bases). The CDR3 contains 15 residues. V was shortened by 0 bases and J by 5 bases, with 8 bases between the two germline ends. CDR1 and CDR2 from the germline V gene are LNHNV and YYDKDF (reference sequence). The CDR3 loop reads CATSRDRQDNSPLHF. The CDR3 DNA sequence: TGTGCCACCAGCAGAGATCGACAGGATAATTCACCCCTCCACTTT.